These 31 T cell receptor beta chains came from one sample sequenced in a study of post-analysis software for immune sequencing data. Overall study results and limits: Five or six TRBV segments, TRBV5-6, TRBV5-1 and TRBV20-1 among them, were found more frequent in patients than controls.

Unique molecular identifiers had been added to the TCR beta cDNA libraries. TCRdb re-derived calls from the PCR reads in MiXCR, one entry per CDR3 protein. The sample holds roughly 870,000 distinct CDR3 sequences, roughly 50% seen once. These receptors' targets are unknown. The sequenced sample was blood. These TCRs come from a girl between 10 and 17 years old with multiple sclerosis.

V gene TRBV14 combines with J gene TRBJ2-7; 12 nucleotides agree with TRBD1. TRBJ2-5 matches the DNA end more closely, so the J call is doubtful. The CDR3 length is 15 residues. CDR1 is SGHDN and CDR2 is FVKESK in the germline V gene. The CDR3 sequence: CASSPWDRGRETQYF. Here the CDR3 DNA reads TGTGCCAGCAGCCCCTGGGACAGGGGGCGAGAGACCCAGTACTTC.

This chain links TRBV7-8 with TRBJ1-2, with D maybe TRBD1 (6 bases). Trimming shortened V by 5 bases and J by 0 bases, and 25 bases separated the two germline ends. CDR1 and CDR2 from the germline V gene are SGHVS and FQNEAQ. CDR3 length equals 19 residues. CDR3 amino acids: CASSPSQHRASLSNYGYTF. In DNA form, the CDR3 reads TGTGCCAGCAGCCCCAGCCAACACAGGGCCTCCCTCTCTAACTATGGCTACACCTTC.

This clonotype was seen once. V and J are TRBV12-3 or TRBV12-4 and TRBJ1-2; D remains ambiguous. The CDR3 contains 12 residues. With 5 bases removed from V and 11 bases from J, the gap between germline ends came to 15 bases. The DNA for the CDR3 is TGTGCCAGCAGTCTTCAGAATTCTCCGTACACCTTC. Protein: CASSLQNSPYTF.

The chain couples TRBV3-1 to TRBJ1-1; tentatively, D is TRBD1 (6 bases). Looked up from germline, CDR1 is LGHDT and CDR2 is YNNKEL (reference sequence). The length of the CDR3 is 15 residues. V shed 4 bases and J shed 2 bases, with 14 bases lying between them. The CDR3 nucleotides read TGTGCCAGCAGCCCCAACACAGGGACCAACACTGAAGCTTTCTTT. Its translation: CASSPNTGTNTEAFF.

This clonotype occurred a few times. The chain couples TRBV20-1 to TRBJ2-7; D gene unclear. Germline CDR1 is DFQATT and CDR2 is SNEGSKA (reference sequence). Trimming stripped 6 bases from V and 1 base from J, with 7 bases between. The CDR3 loop spans 11 amino acids. The CDR3 protein is CSADGSYEQYF. In DNA form, the CDR3 reads TGCAGTGCCGACGGTTCCTACGAGCAGTACTTC.

The rearrangement links TRBV5-1 to TRBJ2-7; weak D call: TRBD2 (5 bases). CDR1 is SGHRS, CDR2 YFSETQ, per germline. V was cut by 5 bases and J by 2 bases, with 14 bases left in between. This CDR3 spans 14 amino acids. CDR3 amino acids: CASRRALEAYEQYF. The CDR3 bases are TGCGCCAGCAGGCGGGCATTGGAGGCCTACGAGCAGTACTTC. Looking up the rest from reference TRBV5-1 and TRBJ2-7 gives the full variable domain: KAGVTQTPRYLIKTRGQQVTLSCSPISGHRSVSWYQQTPGQGLQFLFEYFSETQRNKGNFPGRFSGRQFSNSRSEMNVSTLELGDSALYLCASRRALEAYEQYFGPGTRLTVT.

The CDR3 sequence is CASSQLGTYNEQFF. CDR3 coding DNA: TGCGCCAGCAGCCAGCTGGGGACCTACAATGAGCAGTTCTTC. This chain joins TRBV4-1 and TRBJ2-1; no definite D call. The germline V and J ends were trimmed by 3 bases and 2 bases, with 8 bases remaining between them. CDR1 and CDR2 (germline): MGHRA, YSYEKL. The CDR3 runs to 14 residues.

This chain uses TRBV5-1 with TRBJ1-1, with D uncertain. V dropped 3 bases and J dropped 2 bases, with 17 bases sitting between them. Germline CDR1 is SGHRS and CDR2 is YFSETQ. There are 16 residues in the CDR3. The CDR3 here is CASSSTVVAANTEAFF. The CDR3 DNA sequence: TGCGCCAGCAGCTCGACGGTGGTGGCTGCCAACACTGAAGCTTTCTTT. Combining the CDR3 with reference TRBV5-1 and TRBJ1-1 gives the whole variable domain KAGVTQTPRYLIKTRGQQVTLSCSPISGHRSVSWYQQTPGQGLQFLFEYFSETQRNKGNFPGRFSGRQFSNSRSEMNVSTLELGDSALYLCASSSTVVAANTEAFFGQGTRLTVV.

The V and J genes are TRBV3-1 and TRBJ2-7; no firm D call. In germline, CDR1 is LGHDT, CDR2 YNNKEL (reference sequence). This CDR3 has 11 residues. V lost 4 bases and J lost 4, with 5 bases in between. CDR3 amino acids: CASSRRYEQYF. CDR3 nucleotides: TGTGCCAGCAGCCGTAGATACGAGCAGTACTTC.

This clonotype was detected only a few times. The chain recombines TRBV7-2 with TRBJ1-1, with a tentative D call TRBD1 (5 bases). The V and J ends lost 5 bases and 3 bases respectively, with 16 bases between them. There are 15 residues in the CDR3. Germline V gives CDR1 SGHTA, CDR2 FQGNSA. CDR3 nucleotide sequence: TGTGCCAGCAGCCCCCGTGGGGGGTCCTACACTGAAGCTTTCTTT. Encoded protein: CASSPRGGSYTEAFF.

This clonotype was counted a few times. J is TRBJ2-7 and V is TRBV29-1; 11 bases are shared with TRBD1. The CDR3 has 14 amino acids. The ends lost 4 bases at V and 3 bases at J; junction bases unmatched: 5. Germline CDR1 and CDR2: SQVTM and ANQGSEA. DNA for the CDR3: TGCAGCGTTGGATCTGGGACAGGGGGCTACGAGCAGTACTTC. Translated, it gives CSVGSGTGGYEQYF.

This clonotype was seen a few times. This sequence joins TRBV29-1 and TRBJ2-7; 8 bases are a match to TRBD2. Germline CDR1 and CDR2: SQVTM and ANQGSEA. The CDR3 contains 15 residues. Trimming cost V 5 bases and J 6 bases; bases outside gene matches: 15. For the CDR3, the DNA is TGCAGCGTTAGCCGGGCGGGAGGTAGGAGGTTCGAGCAGTACTTC. Translating it yields CSVSRAGGRRFEQYF.

This sequence joins TRBV10-3 and TRBJ1-2; 9 nucleotides align to TRBD1. The germline V gene has CDR1 ENHRY and CDR2 SYGVKD. This CDR3 has 13 residues. V lost 7 bases, J lost 10 bases, and 10 bases stayed unmatched. CDR3 DNA: TGTGCCATCACTGGGACGGGACAGGGCGACTACACCTTC. Encoded protein: CAITGTGQGDYTF.

CDR3 sequence (DNA): TGTGCCATCAGGACAGGGGGAAAGGGTACTGACAATGAGCAGTTCTTC. Translated: CAIRTGGKGTDNEQFF. This chain links TRBV10-3 with TRBJ2-1; 9 bases are a match to TRBD1. Per the germline V gene, CDR1 is ENHRY and CDR2 is SYGVKD. With V trimmed by 6 bases and J by 5 bases, 11 bases remained unmatched. The CDR3 extends over 16 amino acids.

The gene calls are TRBV15 and TRBJ1-2; possibly TRBD1 for D (5 bases). Germline V gene sequence: CDR1 LNHNV, CDR2 YYDKDF (reference sequence). The CDR3 contains 14 residues. The germline V and J ends were trimmed by 0 bases and 4 bases, with 9 bases remaining between them. The CDR3 nucleotides are TGTGCCACCAGCAGAGACACAGGAGCCTATGGCTACACCTTC. Translation gives CATSRDTGAYGYTF.

V gene TRBV7-6 combines with J gene TRBJ1-4; D remains ambiguous. The germline V gene encodes CDR1 SGHVS and CDR2 FNYEAQ. CDR3 size: 16 residues. Trimming shortened V by 4 bases and J by 7 bases, and 19 bases separated the two germline ends. Here the CDR3 reads CASSSARQSGSEKLFF. CDR3 DNA: TGTGCCAGCAGCTCCGCAAGACAATCGGGAAGTGAAAAACTGTTTTTT.

The chain uses TRBV6-5 and TRBJ1-1; D not resolved. Germline V gene lookup returns CDR1 MNHEY and CDR2 SVGAGI. The CDR3 runs 13 residues. V lost 6 bases, J lost 1 base, and 9 bases lay in between. The chain's CDR3 is CASRLTANTEAFF. For the CDR3, the DNA is TGTGCCAGCAGACTTACAGCGAACACTGAAGCTTTCTTT.

This clonotype has more than one count but fewer than ten. The rearrangement uses TRBV29-1 and TRBJ2-7, with TRBD1 matching 10 bases. The junction had 3 bases not matched to a gene; V was cut back by 5 bases and J by 2 bases. The CDR3 totals 13 residues. Germline CDR1 is SQVTM and CDR2 is ANQGSEA. In DNA, the CDR3 is TGCAGCGTTCGGGGACAGGGGACCTACGAGCAGTACTTC. Translation: CSVRGQGTYEQYF.

This chain uses TRBV7-8 with TRBJ2-3; 16 bases agree with TRBD2. Germline lookup yields CDR1 SGHVS and CDR2 FQNEAQ. This CDR3 comprises 17 residues. The DNA for the CDR3 is TGTGCTATCGATAGGGGACTAGCGGGAGGGGGCGCAGATACGCAGTATTTT. As protein: CAIDRGLAGGGADTQYF.

The chain links TRBV2 to TRBJ1-5, with 7 bases that match TRBD1. Trimming cost V 2 bases and J 2 bases; bases outside gene matches: 6. CDR3 length: 16 residues. Germline lookup yields CDR1 SNHLY and CDR2 FYNNEI. The CDR3 protein is CASSELLTGGNQPQHF. For the CDR3, the DNA is TGTGCCAGCAGTGAACTGCTTACAGGGGGCAATCAGCCCCAGCATTTT.

V gene TRBV7-2 combines with J gene TRBJ2-5; the D is unclear. The CDR3 contains 13 residues. The V gene lost 5 bases and the J gene lost 0 bases, with 7 bases spanning the gap. Germline V gene data show CDR1 as SGHTA and CDR2 as FQGNSA. The CDR3 sequence: CASSRHDQETQYF. In DNA, the CDR3 is TGTGCCAGCAGCAGACACGACCAAGAGACCCAGTACTTC. The variable domain in full, completed from reference TRBV7-2 and TRBJ2-5, reads GAGVSQSPSNKVTEKGKDVELRCDPISGHTALYWYRQSLGQGLEFLIYFQGNSAPDKSGLPSDRFSAERTGGSVSTLTIQRTQQEDSAVYLCASSRHDQETQYFGPGTRLLVL.

This chain uses TRBV20-1 with TRBJ2-3; D call uncertain. This CDR3 is 13 amino acids long. The germline V gene encodes CDR1 DFQATT and CDR2 SNEGSKA (reference sequence). V was trimmed by 8 bases and J by 2 bases, leaving 14 bases between them. DNA of the CDR3: TGCAGTCCTATGCGGCAGGACACAGATACGCAGTATTTT. Protein product: CSPMRQDTDTQYF.

This clonotype was recorded only once. The chain recombines TRBV20-1 with TRBJ2-1; D is possibly TRBD2 (6 bases). Trimming stripped 1 base from V and 3 bases from J, with 13 bases between. The CDR3 covers 15 residues. CDR1 and CDR2 (germline): DFQATT, SNEGSKA (reference sequence). CDR3 region: CSARGEQRVYNEQFF. The CDR3 region has the DNA TGCAGTGCTAGAGGGGAACAGCGGGTCTACAATGAGCAGTTCTTC.

The V gene is TRBV15, the J gene TRBJ1-1; TRBD1 aligns across 7 bases. The CDR3 length is 12 residues. J gave up 8 bases and V 2 bases, and 2 bases lay outside the gene matches. CDR1 and CDR2 (germline): LNHNV, YYDKDF (reference sequence). CDR3 bases: TGTGCCACCAGCAGACCGGGACAGGAAGCTTTCTTT. This encodes CATSRPGQEAFF.

This chain uses TRBV7-7 with TRBJ2-7; TRBD1 might be the D (5 bases). V dropped 5 bases and J dropped 0 bases, with 26 bases sitting between them. The CDR3 sequence is 19 residues long. In germline, CDR1 is SSHAT, CDR2 FNYEAQ (reference sequence). CDR3 amino acids: CASSPPSDNNRGSSYEQYF. DNA for the CDR3: TGTGCCAGCAGCCCTCCCTCGGACAATAATAGGGGTAGCTCCTACGAGCAGTACTTC.

Ten or more counts support this clonotype. J is TRBJ2-5 and V is TRBV20-1; 9 bases agree with TRBD2. The CDR3 covers 13 residues. V trimming: 3 bases; J trimming: 4 bases; junction bases outside the gene matches: 3. The germline V gene encodes CDR1 DFQATT and CDR2 SNEGSKA (reference sequence). CDR3 DNA: TGCAGTGCTAGGACTAGCGGACGAGAGACCCAGTACTTC. Translating it yields CSARTSGRETQYF.

A few counts support this clonotype. One end of the junction varies from germline; a read error may be responsible. This sequence joins TRBV12-3 or TRBV12-4 and TRBJ2-5; D is undetermined. CDR3 length: 13 residues. As DNA, the CDR3 is TGTGCCAACAGTTTCCGAACCCAAGAGACCCAGTACTTC. It specifies CANSFRTQETQYF.

This CDR3 reads CSAKITSTRGLPYEQYF. The CDR3 DNA follows: TGCAGTGCTAAGATTACCAGCACCCGAGGTCTCCCCTACGAGCAGTACTTC. This chain connects TRBV20-1 to TRBJ2-7; unclear D gene. With 4 bases removed from V and 2 bases from J, the gap between germline ends came to 24 bases. This CDR3 region has 17 residues. Per the germline V gene, CDR1 is DFQATT and CDR2 is SNEGSKA (reference sequence).

V and J are TRBV14 and TRBJ2-1; D remains ambiguous. Germline CDR1 SGHDN, CDR2 FVKESK. This CDR3 contains 13 residues. Trimming took off 1 base at V and 12 bases at J, with 13 bases between the two ends. CDR3 DNA sequence: TGTGCCAGCAGCCAAGGAGTGGGCGTTAGGCAGTTCTTC. Its translation: CASSQGVGVRQFF. The full variable domain, in which reference TRBV14 and TRBJ2-1 provide the parts outside the CDR3, is EAGVTQFPSHSVIEKGQTVTLRCDPISGHDNLYWYRRVMGKEIKFLLHFVKESKQDESGMPNNRFLAERTGGTYSTLKVQPAELEDSGVYFCASSQGVGVRQFFGPGTRLTVL.

This clonotype was seen a handful of times. The chain is built from TRBV20-1 and TRBJ2-1; the D is unclear. CDR3 length: 13 residues. With 3 bases removed from V and 5 bases from J, the gap between germline ends came to 11 bases. Germline CDR1 is DFQATT and CDR2 is SNEGSKA (reference sequence). The CDR3 nucleotides are TGCAGTGCTAGTTTTAACCCCAACAATGAGCAGTTCTTC. Protein: CSASFNPNNEQFF.

CDR3 in amino acids: CASSPLVAGGSNEQFF. CDR3 DNA: TGTGCCAGCAGCCCCCTCGTAGCGGGGGGCTCCAATGAGCAGTTCTTC. The J gene is TRBJ2-1, the V gene TRBV3-1; 10 bases line up with TRBD2. Trimming removed 4 bases from V and 6 bases from J; junction bases left unmatched: 9. Germline V gene data show CDR1 as LGHDT and CDR2 as YNNKEL (reference sequence). This CDR3 has 16 residues.